The 18 T cell receptor beta chains presented below share a single source sample, sequenced in a study of cytomegalovirus exposure and HLA in healthy donors. Use of 60 Vbeta and 13 Jbeta primers characterized the PCR. Clones were read by immunoSEQ multiplex PCR, and TCRdb kept only the in-frame ones, dropping some. Among approximately 150,000 clones listed, about 85% were seen once. The sequenced sample was PBMCs. The receptors shown here come from a man aged 30 to 39 in good health and CMV-seropositive.

The V call is TRBV4-3, the J call TRBJ1-1; TRBD1 is a possible D gene (5 bases). Trimming pared 0 bases from V and 1 base from J, leaving 9 bases between. The CDR3 sequence is 15 residues long. Germline V gene lookup returns CDR1 LGHNA and CDR2 YSLEER. The CDR3 spells CASSQDPQGNTEAFF. The CDR3 nucleotides read TGCGCCAGCAGCCAAGACCCCCAGGGGAACACTGAAGCTTTCTTT.

Note on this clone: The junction differs from germline at one of its ends, possibly a read error. V gene TRBV7-9 combines with J gene TRBJ1-3; TRBD1 agrees at 8 bases. This CDR3 has 16 amino acids. Germline values: CDR1 SEHNR, CDR2 FQNEAQ (reference sequence). Here the CDR3 reads CSSRTQGGSSGNTIYF. In DNA, the CDR3 is TGTTCCAGCAGGACACAGGGGGGGTCCTCTGGAAACACCATATATTTT. Variable domain in full (rest from reference TRBV7-9 and TRBJ1-3): DTGVSQNPRHKITKRGQNVTFRCDPISEHNRLYWYRQTLGQGPEFLTYFQNEAQLEKSRLLSDRFSAERPKGSFSTLEIQRTEQGDSAMYLCSSRTQGGSSGNTIYFGEGSWLTVV.

The chain uses TRBV30 and TRBJ1-6; the D gene is possibly TRBD1 (6 bases). Germline assignment: CDR1 GTSNPN and CDR2 SVGIG (reference sequence). V gave up 2 bases and J gave up 0 bases, with 11 bases separating them. The CDR3 runs to 16 residues. The CDR3 bases are TGTGCCTGGAGTATTGGACAGAGCTCCTATAATTCACCCCTCCACTTT. Encoded protein: CAWSIGQSSYNSPLHF. The variable domain in full, with the rest retrieved from reference TRBV30 and TRBJ1-6, is SQTIHQWPATLVQPVGSPLSLECTVEGTSNPNLYWYRQAAGRGLQLLFYSVGIGQISSEVPQNLSASRPQDRQFILSSKKLLLSDSGFYLCAWSIGQSSYNSPLHFGNGTRLTVT.

V and J are TRBV4-2 and TRBJ2-2; 7 nucleotides agree with TRBD2. Looked up from germline, CDR1 is LGHNA and CDR2 is YNFKEQ. The trim removed 4 bases at V and 0 bases at J, leaving 5 bases unmatched. The CDR3 loop spans 16 amino acids. The CDR3: CASSLFTSANTGELFF. The CDR3 DNA reads as TGTGCCAGCAGCCTCTTTACTAGCGCGAACACCGGGGAGCTGTTTTTT.

The rearrangement joins TRBV4-1 to TRBJ2-1; D not resolved. Trimming removed 0 bases from V and 0 bases from J, with 9 bases in between. This CDR3 contains 16 residues. Germline V CDR1 and CDR2: MGHRA, YSYEKL. CDR3 DNA sequence: TGCGCCAGCAGCCAAGAAGCGCAGATCTCCTACAATGAGCAGTTCTTC. Translation: CASSQEAQISYNEQFF.

This chain joins TRBV6-5 and TRBJ1-5, with D unresolved. Germline loops: CDR1 MNHEY, CDR2 SVGAGI. There are 12 residues in the CDR3. Trimming left V 4 bases short and J 3 bases short, with 4 bases between. The CDR3 here is CASSLANQPQHF. The CDR3 coding sequence is TGTGCCAGCAGTTTGGCCAATCAGCCCCAGCATTTT.

The chain recombines TRBV4-2 with TRBJ1-2, with TRBD1 matching 7 bases. Germline trimming cut 2 bases from V and 0 bases from J; bases unmatched to any gene: 3. Germline V gives CDR1 LGHNA, CDR2 YNFKEQ. This CDR3 has 15 residues. The CDR3 region is CASSQTGDSNYGYTF. CDR3 DNA sequence: TGTGCCAGCAGCCAAACAGGGGACTCTAACTATGGCTACACCTTC.

V and J are TRBV7-6 and TRBJ2-5; 8 bases line up with TRBD2. Germline assignment: CDR1 SGHVS and CDR2 FNYEAQ. The trim removed 1 base at V and 6 bases at J, leaving 7 bases unmatched. The CDR3 has 15 amino acids. The CDR3 DNA is TGTGCCAGCAGCTTAGTCCCCGGGAGGGGACAGACCCAGTACTTC. This gives the protein CASSLVPGRGQTQYF.

In its sample, this clone was seen a few times. The rearrangement joins TRBV19 to TRBJ2-7, with TRBD1 identical over 8 bases. Germline V CDR1 and CDR2: LNHDA, SQIVND (reference sequence). The CDR3 spans 16 residues. V trimming: 5 bases; J trimming: 2 bases; junction bases outside the gene matches: 11. The CDR3 coding sequence is TGTGCCAGTAGTCCCGAATTAAACAGGGGGACCTACGAGCAGTACTTC. The encoded protein is CASSPELNRGTYEQYF.

The chain is built from TRBV2 and TRBJ2-1, with D possibly matching TRBD2 (6 bases). There are 14 residues in the CDR3. Trimming left V 9 bases short and J 10 bases short, with 22 bases between. Germline CDR1 SNHLY, CDR2 FYNNEI. DNA of the CDR3: TGTGCCAGGGGACTTGGGACTGCTGAAGCGGAGCAGTTCTTC. This codes for CARGLGTAEAEQFF.

This chain connects TRBV5-6 to TRBJ2-1; TRBD2 aligns across 7 bases. Losses at the gene ends were 2 bases for V and 6 bases for J; bases not matched to a gene: 14. The CDR3 extends over 17 amino acids. Germline CDR1 and CDR2: SGHDT and YYEEEE. This CDR3 is CASSFGAGATPSNEQFF. As DNA, the CDR3 is TGTGCCAGCAGCTTCGGGGCGGGAGCTACCCCTTCCAATGAGCAGTTCTTC. Supplemented by reference TRBV5-6 and TRBJ2-1, the full variable domain reads DAGVTQSPTHLIKTRGQQVTLRCSPKSGHDTVSWYQQALGQGPQFIFQYYEEEERQRGNFPDRFSGHQFPNYSSELNVNALLLGDSALYLCASSFGAGATPSNEQFFGPGTRLTVL.

The V and J genes are TRBV7-9 and TRBJ2-3, with D unresolved. The CDR3 spans 15 residues. The V and J ends lost 2 bases and 1 base respectively, with 10 bases between them. The germline gives CDR1 SEHNR, CDR2 FQNEAQ (reference sequence). The CDR3 protein is CASSLIGVGTDTQYF. CDR3 nucleotides: TGTGCCAGCAGCTTAATAGGAGTCGGCACAGATACGCAGTATTTT.

Only a few counts were recorded for this clone. The chain combines TRBV5-1 with TRBJ1-4, with D possibly matching TRBD1 (6 bases). This CDR3 is 14 amino acids long. Per germline, CDR1 SGHRS and CDR2 YFSETQ. With 0 bases removed from V and 5 bases from J, the gap between germline ends came to 8 bases. CDR3 nucleotide sequence: TGCGCCAGCAGCTTGGGTCAGGGGAATGAAAAACTGTTTTTT. Protein: CASSLGQGNEKLFF.

V and J are TRBV19 and TRBJ1-1, with TRBD1 as a possible D gene (5 bases). V was shortened by 11 bases and J by 7 bases, with 23 bases between the two germline ends. CDR1 is LNHDA and CDR2 is SQIVND in the germline V gene (reference sequence). CDR3 size: 14 residues. This chain's CDR3 is CAPPPGSTLLEAFF. DNA of the CDR3: TGTGCCCCTCCCCCAGGGTCGACCCTACTTGAAGCTTTCTTT.

The CDR3: CASSPRQVPNTEAFF. The CDR3, as DNA: TGTGCCAGCAGCCCTCGACAGGTTCCAAACACTGAAGCTTTCTTT. The chain uses TRBV9 and TRBJ1-1; TRBD1 might be the D (6 bases). The V gene lost 4 bases and the J gene lost 2 bases, with 15 bases spanning the gap. Germline V gene sequence: CDR1 SGDLS, CDR2 YYNGEE. The CDR3 is 15 amino acids.

Comment on this clone: One end of the junction does not line up with germline, which may come from a read error. The chain links TRBV7-7 to TRBJ2-7, with a possible D match to TRBD2 (6 bases). The length of the CDR3 is 13 residues. CDR1 and CDR2 from the germline V gene are SSHAT and FNYEAQ (reference sequence). CDR3 DNA sequence: TGTGCTAGCAGCCCCGGGGGTTTGCGGGAGCAGTACTTC. Protein: CASSPGGLREQYF.

The rearrangement joins TRBV11-3 to TRBJ2-1; tentative D call: TRBD1 (5 bases). Trimming took off 3 bases at V and 2 bases at J, with 8 bases between the two ends. The germline V gene has CDR1 SGHNT and CDR2 YENEEA. CDR3 length: 14 amino acids. The CDR3 spells CASSFSDTYNEQFF. The CDR3 coding sequence is TGTGCCAGCAGCTTCTCGGACACCTACAATGAGCAGTTCTTC.

The chain links TRBV4-1 to TRBJ2-2; 11 bases map to TRBD1. Germline CDR1 reads MGHRA; CDR2 reads YSYEKL. V dropped 4 bases and J dropped 2; count of bases not matched to a gene: 9. The CDR3 consists of 18 residues. The CDR3 coding sequence is TGCGCCAGCAGCCGAGCCCCCGGGACAGGGGGAAACACCGGGGAGCTGTTTTTT. It is translated as CASSRAPGTGGNTGELFF.